Below, 30 T cell receptor beta chains from the same sample are listed, as sequenced in a study of CD8 T cells in Susac syndrome. Reverse transcription of about 0.45 to 1 ug RNA was performed with random hexamers. TCRdb ran MiXCR on the immunoSEQ multiplex PCR reads and lists one entry per CDR3 protein. The profile shows 240,000 or so distinct CDR3 sequences, 95% to 97% of them singletons. Material: CD4+ T cells from PBMCs. The receptors here all came from a human donor with Susac syndrome.

With regard to this clonotype: One end of the junction varies from germline; a read error may be responsible. The chain couples TRBV27 to TRBJ1-4; D is ambiguous. The CDR3 sequence is 16 residues long. Per germline, CDR1 MNHEY and CDR2 SMNVEV (reference sequence). The CDR3 bases are TGTACCAGCAGTTCCCGGATCTCCTACTTTAATGAAAAACTGTTTTTT. This encodes CTSSSRISYFNEKLFF.

The V gene is TRBV11-3, the J gene TRBJ2-3, with D perhaps TRBD2 (5 bases). The CDR3 has 14 amino acids. The V end lost 6 bases, the J end lost 6 bases, and 16 bases lay between the germline ends. Per germline, CDR1 SGHNT and CDR2 YENEEA. DNA for the CDR3: TGTGCCAGCAGATGGGGTGGGAGTGCTGATACGCAGTATTTT. Amino acid sequence: CASRWGGSADTQYF.

The rearrangement joins TRBV13 to TRBJ1-2; possibly TRBD1 for D (6 bases). Germline V CDR1 and CDR2: PRHDT, FYEKMQ (reference sequence). The CDR3 has 16 residues. The V gene lost 4 bases and the J gene lost 2 bases, with 17 bases spanning the gap. The CDR3 protein is CASSSRPRGLNYGYTF. The CDR3 DNA reads as TGTGCCAGCAGCTCGCGCCCCAGGGGTTTAAACTATGGCTACACCTTC.

The chain combines TRBV18 with TRBJ2-5; D is possibly TRBD2 (5 bases). CDR3 length: 17 residues. Germline V gives CDR1 KGHSH, CDR2 LQKENI. V was shortened by 3 bases and J by 2 bases, with 19 bases between the two germline ends. The CDR3 protein is CASSPLAPTTGQETQYF. CDR3 DNA: TGTGCCAGCTCACCGTTGGCCCCCACCACGGGGCAAGAGACCCAGTACTTC.

The V and J genes are TRBV5-1 and TRBJ2-7; 9 positions agree with TRBD1. This CDR3 contains 18 residues. Per germline, CDR1 SGHRS and CDR2 YFSETQ. Trimming removed 1 base from V and 3 bases from J; junction bases left unmatched: 14. The CDR3 DNA reads as TGCGCCAGCAGCTTGTACCCAAGGGACAGGGCGAAACTCTACGAGCAGTACTTC. It specifies CASSLYPRDRAKLYEQYF.

This rearrangement joins TRBV20-1 to TRBJ2-1; the D gene is possibly TRBD2 (5 bases). Germline V gene data show CDR1 as DFQATT and CDR2 as SNEGSKA (reference sequence). Trimming shortened V by 2 bases and J by 0 bases, and 11 bases separated the two germline ends. This CDR3 has 15 amino acids. CDR3 sequence reads: CSARQRRSSYNEQFF. The CDR3, as DNA: TGCAGTGCTAGACAGCGGAGGAGCTCCTACAATGAGCAGTTCTTC.

This chain connects TRBV12-3 or TRBV12-4 to TRBJ2-1; TRBD1 matches 9 bases. V was clipped by 6 bases and J by 5 bases; unmatched bases: 8. The CDR3 extends over 15 amino acids. Here the CDR3 reads CASRRQGVRHNEQFF. The CDR3 bases are TGTGCCAGCAGGAGACAGGGGGTAAGGCACAATGAGCAGTTCTTC.

The rearrangement joins TRBV27 to TRBJ1-2; D is possibly TRBD1 (5 bases). V gave up 8 bases and J gave up 4 bases, with 14 bases separating them. Germline CDR1 reads MNHEY; CDR2 reads SMNVEV (reference sequence). This CDR3 region has 13 residues. CDR3 in amino acids: CASASRQLYGYTF. The CDR3, as DNA: TGTGCCAGCGCATCCAGACAGCTCTATGGCTACACCTTC.

V and J are TRBV4-2 and TRBJ1-1; D gene ambiguous. The CDR3 is 12 amino acids. Deletions cut 3 bases from V and 1 base from J, with 3 bases between. Per the germline V gene, CDR1 is LGHNA and CDR2 is YNFKEQ. CDR3 in amino acids: CASSQKNTEAFF. For the CDR3, the DNA is TGTGCCAGCAGCCAGAAGAACACTGAAGCTTTCTTT.

This clonotype was counted a single time. The CDR3 sequence is CSALKWVDEQYF. The CDR3 bases are TGCAGTGCTTTGAAATGGGTGGACGAGCAGTACTTC. V usage is TRBV20-1 and J usage is TRBJ2-7, with D unresolved. V lost 5 bases and J 5 bases, leaving 13 bases between the germline ends. Germline V gene lookup returns CDR1 DFQATT and CDR2 SNEGSKA (reference sequence). The CDR3 is made up of 12 amino acids.

CDR3 DNA: TGTGCCAGCAGCCGTTCCGGGGGGGCGCAAGAGACCCAGTACTTC. It is translated as CASSRSGGAQETQYF. This chain joins TRBV7-9 and TRBJ2-5; 8 bases are shared with TRBD2. The J segment lost 2 bases and the V segment lost 5 bases, leaving 7 bases of the junction unmatched. The CDR3 runs to 15 residues. Germline V gives CDR1 SEHNR, CDR2 FQNEAQ (reference sequence).

The rearrangement links TRBV7-3 to TRBJ2-5; the D gene is possibly TRBD2 (6 bases). There are 15 residues in the CDR3. Germline V gene lookup returns CDR1 SGHTA and CDR2 FQGTGA. V shed 6 bases and J shed 2 bases, with 16 bases lying between them. The CDR3 DNA reads TGTGCCAGCAGACCTACGGGGACTTCTCAAGAGACCCAGTACTTC. This encodes CASRPTGTSQETQYF.

The V gene is TRBV5-4, the J gene TRBJ2-1; D might be TRBD1 (6 bases). The length of the CDR3 is 16 residues. Trimming took 4 bases from V and 0 from J, leaving 14 bases between them. Per germline, CDR1 SGHNT and CDR2 YYREEE (reference sequence). CDR3 DNA sequence: TGTGCCAGCAGCCCGGGACACCTGAGCTCCTACAATGAGCAGTTCTTC. This sequence encodes CASSPGHLSSYNEQFF.

The V gene is TRBV6-5, the J gene TRBJ2-3, with TRBD2 identical over 15 bases. The length of the CDR3 is 15 residues. Germline-derived CDR1 and CDR2 are MNHEY and SVGAGI. The V gene end was trimmed by 10 bases and the J gene end by 5 bases; junction bases not matched to a gene: 7. CDR3 nucleotide sequence: TGTGCCACCCATAAGGGACTAGCGGGAGGAGATACGCAGTATTTT. It specifies CATHKGLAGGDTQYF.

The chain carries TRBV12-3 or TRBV12-4 and TRBJ2-1; no firm D call. The CDR3 has 10 residues. Trimming removed 3 bases at V and 9 bases at J, with 3 bases between. CDR3 protein: CASSFIEQFF. The CDR3 DNA reads as TGTGCCAGCAGTTTTATTGAGCAGTTCTTC.

This chain uses TRBV28 with TRBJ1-5; the D is unclear. With 2 bases removed from V and 6 bases from J, the gap between germline ends came to 11 bases. This CDR3 has 14 residues. Germline V lookup: CDR1 MDHEN, CDR2 SYDVKM. The CDR3 sequence: CASSLIGIGQPQHF. The CDR3 nucleotides read TGTGCCAGCAGTTTAATAGGTATCGGTCAGCCCCAGCATTTT.

V usage is TRBV20-1 and J usage is TRBJ2-7, with D tentatively TRBD2 (5 bases). This CDR3 is built from 11 residues. From germline, CDR1 is DFQATT and CDR2 SNEGSKA (reference sequence). Trimming stripped 3 bases from V and 9 bases from J, with 12 bases between. The CDR3 here is CSARDSLGQYF. DNA of the CDR3: TGCAGTGCTAGGGACTCCCTAGGGCAGTACTTC.

V and J are TRBV3-1 and TRBJ2-1; D may be TRBD1 or TRBD2 (5 bases each). The CDR3 is made up of 16 amino acids. Trimming cost V 3 bases and J 5 bases, with 17 bases left between them. Germline V gene sequence: CDR1 LGHDT, CDR2 YNNKEL (reference sequence). The CDR3 nucleotides read TGTGCCAGCAGCCACTACTTCCCCGGGACCAACAATGAGCAGTTCTTC. This gives the protein CASSHYFPGTNNEQFF.

The chain employs TRBV15 and TRBJ2-7; no reliable D call. Germline assignment: CDR1 LNHNV and CDR2 YYDKDF (reference sequence). The CDR3 is 14 residues long. Trimming pared 1 base from V and 5 bases from J, leaving 12 bases between. The CDR3: CATSRVDGTDEQYF. DNA for the CDR3: TGTGCCACCAGCAGAGTTGATGGCACCGACGAGCAGTACTTC. Full variable domain (outside the CDR3, taken from reference TRBV15 and TRBJ2-7): DAMVIQNPRYQVTQFGKPVTLSCSQTLNHNVMYWYQQKSSQAPKLLFHYYDKDFNNEADTPDNFQSRRPNTSFCFLDIRSPGLGDTAMYLCATSRVDGTDEQYFGPGTRLTVT.

V and J are TRBV11-2 and TRBJ2-7, with TRBD2 matching over 11 bases. The CDR3 length is 19 residues. V was clipped by 1 base and J by 7 bases; unmatched bases: 18. CDR1 and CDR2 (germline): SGHAT, FQNNGV. CDR3 protein: CASSLADLSGRAQMGEQYF. The CDR3 nucleotides are TGTGCCAGCAGCTTAGCCGACCTTAGCGGGAGGGCCCAAATGGGGGAGCAGTACTTC.

The DNA of the CDR3 is TGTGCCAGCAGACGTATAGAACAGGACACTGAAGCTTTCTTT. Its translation: CASRRIEQDTEAFF. This rearrangement joins TRBV6-5 to TRBJ1-1, with D tentatively TRBD1 (5 bases). The CDR3 sequence is 14 residues long. Trimming took 6 bases from V and 3 from J, leaving 14 bases between them. Germline V CDR1 and CDR2: MNHEY, SVGAGI.

The chain employs TRBV12-3 or TRBV12-4 and TRBJ2-1; 14 bases agree with TRBD2. There are 13 residues in the CDR3. The V and J ends lost 4 bases and 12 bases, in that order; junction bases with no gene match: 2. The CDR3: CASSSGTSGRQFF. CDR3 DNA sequence: TGTGCCAGCAGTTCCGGGACTAGCGGGAGGCAGTTCTTC.

The chain combines TRBV7-2 with TRBJ2-2; 8 bases match TRBD1. V was clipped by 6 bases and J by 0 bases; unmatched bases: 15. The CDR3 totals 19 residues. Germline V CDR1 and CDR2: SGHTA, FQGNSA. CDR3 sequence reads: CASRRAGTGLLANTGELFF. The CDR3 DNA follows: TGTGCCAGCAGACGCGCCGGGACAGGACTTTTAGCGAACACCGGGGAGCTGTTTTTT.

The chain employs TRBV15 and TRBJ2-6; no clear D. The V gene's germline CDR1 is LNHNV and CDR2 YYDKDF (reference sequence). V was cut by 8 bases and J by 0 bases, with 5 bases left in between. CDR3 length: 13 residues. DNA of the CDR3: TGTGCCACCCGATCCTCTGGGGCCAACGTCCTGACTTTC. This translates into CATRSSGANVLTF.

This clonotype came up once. The V call is TRBV29-1, the J call TRBJ1-5; 7 nucleotides line up with TRBD1. Losses at the gene ends were 4 bases for V and 9 bases for J; bases not matched to a gene: 12. Germline lookup yields CDR1 SQVTM and CDR2 ANQGSEA. The CDR3 loop spans 14 amino acids. The CDR3 DNA reads as TGCAGCGTTGTAGAGGGACAGAGGCTAGGGCCCCAGCATTTT. As protein: CSVVEGQRLGPQHF.

For the CDR3, the DNA is TGTGCCTGGAGTGTGGGGGGATCCCAAGAGACCCAGTACTTC. This codes for CAWSVGGSQETQYF. This chain connects TRBV30 to TRBJ2-5, with D perhaps matching TRBD2 (6 bases). The CDR3 is 14 amino acids. Germline CDR1 and CDR2: GTSNPN and SVGIG (reference sequence). V was pared by 0 bases and J by 1 base, with 9 bases between.

The chain is built from TRBV18 and TRBJ1-1; D gene ambiguous. There are 12 residues in the CDR3. CDR1 is KGHSH, CDR2 LQKENI, per germline. With 3 bases removed from V and 4 bases from J, the gap between germline ends came to 6 bases. The CDR3 DNA is TGTGCCAGCTCACCCGTCCTCACTGAAGCTTTCTTT. Amino acid sequence: CASSPVLTEAFF.

A single count supports this clonotype. The V call is TRBV20-1, the J call TRBJ1-1; no reliable D call. The V gene's germline CDR1 is DFQATT and CDR2 SNEGSKA (reference sequence). The CDR3 totals 13 residues. Trimming left V 7 bases short and J 0 bases short, with 12 bases between. The CDR3 reads CSGVGIMNTEAFF. The CDR3, as DNA: TGCAGTGGAGTAGGGATCATGAACACTGAAGCTTTCTTT.

The rearrangement joins TRBV30 to TRBJ2-1, with D hard to call. Between the trimmed V and J ends, which lost 1 base and 8 bases, there was a span of 15 bases. This CDR3 spans 14 amino acids. CDR1 and CDR2 (germline): GTSNPN, SVGIG (reference sequence). The CDR3 protein is CAWSGGTPDHEQFF. CDR3 DNA: TGTGCCTGGAGTGGTGGCACCCCGGACCATGAGCAGTTCTTC.

In this sample, this clonotype turned up once. This chain joins TRBV2 and TRBJ2-1, with 8 nucleotides matching TRBD2. The CDR3 length is 15 residues. Germline V gene data show CDR1 as SNHLY and CDR2 as FYNNEI. V dropped 1 base and J dropped 4; count of bases not matched to a gene: 3. The CDR3 loop reads CASSEVQRGYNEQFF. For the CDR3, the DNA is TGTGCCAGCAGTGAAGTTCAGCGGGGGTACAATGAGCAGTTCTTC.